These 2 T cell receptor beta chains came from one sample sequenced in a study of blood T cell repertoires in COVID-19. Data came from immunoSEQ multiplex PCR; TCRdb stores just in-frame clones and leaves some out. The table lists hundreds of thousands of clones, just under 85% of them singletons, with 1.5% to 2% in the top ten. The sample taken for sequencing was peripheral blood. The receptors come from a woman of 80 years or more with acute or convalescent COVID-19.

This chain uses TRBV7-3 with TRBJ1-3; TRBD1 matches 9 bases. V dropped 4 bases and J dropped 2; count of bases not matched to a gene: 3. In germline, CDR1 is SGHTA, CDR2 FQGTGA. This CDR3 region has 15 residues. CDR3 region: CASSSDRGPGNTIYF. CDR3 nucleotides: TGTGCCAGCAGCTCGGACAGGGGACCTGGAAACACCATATATTTT. Full variable domain (rest looked up from reference TRBV7-3 and TRBJ1-3): GAGVSQTPSNKVTEKGKYVELRCDPISGHTALYWYRQSLGQGPEFLIYFQGTGAADDSGLPNDRFFAVRPEGSVSTLKIQRTERGDSAVYLCASSSDRGPGNTIYFGEGSWLTVV.

CDR3 residues: CASSKILAGLDSYNEQFF. In nucleotides, the CDR3 is TGTGCCAGCAGTAAAATATTAGCGGGATTAGACTCCTACAATGAGCAGTTCTTC. V usage is TRBV6-2 or TRBV6-3 and J usage is TRBJ2-1; 8 nucleotides agree with TRBD2. V lost 5 bases to trimming and J lost 0 bases; unmatched junction nucleotides: 12. Germline lookup yields CDR1 MNHEY and CDR2 SVGEGT. The CDR3 is 18 residues long.